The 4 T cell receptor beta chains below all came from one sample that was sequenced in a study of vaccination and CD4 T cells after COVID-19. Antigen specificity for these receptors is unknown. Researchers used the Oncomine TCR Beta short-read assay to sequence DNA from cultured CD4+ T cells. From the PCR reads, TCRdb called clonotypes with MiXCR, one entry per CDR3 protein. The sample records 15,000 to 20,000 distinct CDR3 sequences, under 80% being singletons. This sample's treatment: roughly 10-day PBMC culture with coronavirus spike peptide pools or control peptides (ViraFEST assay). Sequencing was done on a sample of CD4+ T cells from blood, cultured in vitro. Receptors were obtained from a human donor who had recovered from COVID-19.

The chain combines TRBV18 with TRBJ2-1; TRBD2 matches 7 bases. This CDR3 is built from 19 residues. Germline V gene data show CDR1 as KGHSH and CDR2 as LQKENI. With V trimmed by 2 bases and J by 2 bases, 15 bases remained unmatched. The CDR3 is CASSPFRGGGSPPYNEQFF. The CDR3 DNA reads TGTGCCAGCTCACCATTTAGGGGTGGCGGGAGCCCACCCTACAATGAGCAGTTCTTC.

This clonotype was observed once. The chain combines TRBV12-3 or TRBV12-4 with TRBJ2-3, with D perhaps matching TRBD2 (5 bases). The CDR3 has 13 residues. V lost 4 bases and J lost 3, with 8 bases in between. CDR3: CASSSRGTDTQYF. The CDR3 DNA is TGTGCCAGCAGTTCTCGGGGTACAGATACGCAGTATTTT.

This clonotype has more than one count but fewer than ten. Written as DNA, the CDR3 is TGTGCCAGCAGACAAGGACAGAACTACGAGCAGTACTTC. It translates to CASRQGQNYEQYF. The chain combines TRBV6-1 with TRBJ2-7; D perhaps matches TRBD1 (6 bases). Germline assignment: CDR1 MNHNS and CDR2 SASEGT. V was cut by 6 bases and J by 3 bases, with 12 bases left in between. The CDR3 consists of 13 residues.

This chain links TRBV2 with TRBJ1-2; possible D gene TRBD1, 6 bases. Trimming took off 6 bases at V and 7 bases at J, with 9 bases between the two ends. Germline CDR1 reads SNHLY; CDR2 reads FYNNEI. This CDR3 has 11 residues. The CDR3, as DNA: TGTGCCAGCAGGACGACAGGTGGCTACACCTTC. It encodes CASRTTGGYTF.